The present entry profiles one TCR beta chain with its context. The antigen is not known. This CDR3 comprises 13 residues. In germline, CDR1 is LNHNV, CDR2 YYDKDF (reference sequence). V gave up 2 bases and J gave up 4 bases, with 6 bases separating them. Specified treatment: approximately 18 received Ad26.COV2.S at low or high dose, single or two shots; about 5 received placebo; per-sample allocation not given. It was on day 63 after the first vaccine or placebo injection that samples were taken. Based in Boston, the donor was an adult of 18-55 years. The sample is drawn from a study of Ad26.COV2.S vaccination and SARS-CoV-2 variants. In the study overall: Dosing was one shot or two shots 56 days apart. Study-level points and caveats: Non-spike TCR breadth was similar in vaccine and placebo recipients.

The protocol was immunoSEQ multiplex PCR, while the TCRdb copy is restricted to in-frame clones and leaves out a portion. The sample carries 380,000 or so clones, about four fifths recorded once. The sequence came from a person between 18 and 59 years old who received the Ad26.COV2.S COVID-19 vaccine or a placebo. This specimen consisted of peripheral blood, obtained in a trial of Ad26.COV2.S vaccine versus placebo. V gene TRBV15 combines with J gene TRBJ2-1; D uncertain. CDR3 protein: CATSRPPYNEQFF. The CDR3, as DNA: TGTGCCACCAGCAGACCTCCTTACAATGAGCAGTTCTTC.